This T cell receptor (beta chain) was found in a study of shared clonotypes between healthy human individuals. Study results and limitations: Sampling covered nothing but blood. Tissue TCR repertoires likely differ from those found in blood.

This clone was detected only a few times. Its antigen is undetermined. Deep-level assay runs were performed. Original methodology: Filtering differed, since immunoSEQ gave only junction sequences and no quality scores. Profiling relied on immunoSEQ multiplex PCR, and the TCRdb table lists in-frame clones only, not all of them. V and J calls and clone size are given by that table; D and trimming were obtained from the DNA. Among around 500,000 clones listed, approximately 84% were seen once. With 3 bases removed from V and 10 bases from J, the gap between germline ends came to 13 bases. The germline CDR1 and CDR2 sequences are LNHNV and YYDKDF (reference sequence). The CDR3 length is 13 residues.

The clonotype comes from a woman between 40 and 55 years old in good health. Some clones in this sample may be carry-over from other donors' samples. The rearrangement joins TRBV15 to TRBJ2-1, with D perhaps TRBD1 (5 bases). Sequencing used PBMCs. DNA for the CDR3: TGTGCCACCAGCAGCAACTCAGGGCACGAGCAGTTCTTC. Encoded protein: CATSSNSGHEQFF.